The rows below give T cell receptor beta chains drawn from one sample of a study of blood T cell repertoires in COVID-19. The assay was immunoSEQ multiplex PCR, and TCRdb's table has in-frame clones only and misses some. The sample lists around 250,000 clones; around 80% were seen once. The source material was peripheral blood. These receptors all come from a woman over 75 with acute or convalescent COVID-19. Both conserved end residues are part of each CDR3. D genes are given only for firm matches. A clone size is listed for some rows: how often the clone was seen (once, few, many), or a class if it is expanded.

V gene: TRBV29-1
J gene: TRBJ2-2
clone size: NA
D gene: TRBD1
CDR3 protein: CSAGTGTNTGELFF
CDR3 DNA: TGCAGCGCCGGGACAGGGACGAACACCGGGGAGCTGTTTTTT

V gene: TRBV29-1
J gene: TRBJ1-2
clone size: NA
D gene: TRBD1
CDR3 protein: CSVEDRTGPRNGYTF
CDR3 DNA: TGCAGCGTTGAAGATCGGACAGGGCCTCGGAATGGCTACACCTTC

V gene: TRBV14
J gene: TRBJ2-5
clone size: NA
D gene: TRBD2
CDR3 protein: CASSQKDSGRATETQYF
CDR3 DNA: TGTGCCAGCAGCCAGAAGGACAGCGGGAGGGCCACGGAGACCCAGTACTTC

V gene: TRBV5-1
J gene: TRBJ1-2
clone size: few
D gene: TRBD1
CDR3 protein: CASSLGTGQGLGGYTF
CDR3 DNA: TGCGCCAGCAGCTTGGGAACCGGACAGGGCTTGGGAGGCTACACCTTC

V gene: TRBV5-1
J gene: TRBJ2-5
clone size: NA
D gene: TRBD2
CDR3 protein: CASSLAKTSGGGETQYF
CDR3 DNA: TGCGCCAGCAGCTTGGCCAAGACTAGCGGGGGTGGGGAGACCCAGTACTTC

V gene: TRBV7-3
J gene: TRBJ2-5
clone size: once
D gene: TRBD2
CDR3 protein: CASSFQRGAQETQYF
CDR3 DNA: TGTGCCAGCAGTTTCCAGCGGGGGGCCCAAGAGACCCAGTACTTC

V gene: TRBV30
J gene: TRBJ1-2
clone size: NA
D gene: NA
CDR3 protein: CAWRGPPDGGYTF
CDR3 DNA: TGTGCCTGGAGGGGGCCCCCCGACGGGGGCTACACCTTC

V gene: TRBV5-4
J gene: TRBJ2-2
clone size: NA
D gene: TRBD1
CDR3 protein: CASSSRTGRRGTGELFF
CDR3 DNA: TGTGCCAGCAGCTCGAGGACAGGGCGACGGGGCACCGGGGAGCTGTTTTTT

V gene: TRBV19
J gene: TRBJ2-2
clone size: once
D gene: NA
CDR3 protein: CASNGGGNTGELFF
CDR3 DNA: TGTGCCAGTAATGGAGGGGGCAACACCGGGGAGCTGTTTTTT

V gene: TRBV27
J gene: TRBJ2-2
clone size: NA
D gene: TRBD1
CDR3 protein: CASSAEGQVTGELFF
CDR3 DNA: TGTGCCAGCAGTGCAGAGGGACAGGTAACCGGGGAGCTGTTTTTT

V gene: TRBV24-1
J gene: TRBJ1-3
clone size: NA
D gene: NA
CDR3 protein: CATSDPRGTGNTIYF
CDR3 DNA: TGTGCCACCAGTGACCCCAGGGGAACTGGAAACACCATATATTTT

V gene: TRBV7-8
J gene: TRBJ2-1
clone size: NA
D gene: TRBD2
CDR3 protein: CASSLGLAQYNEQFF
CDR3 DNA: TGTGCCAGCAGCTTGGGACTAGCGCAGTACAATGAGCAGTTCTTC

V gene: TRBV24-1
J gene: TRBJ2-5
clone size: NA
D gene: TRBD2
CDR3 protein: CATGMTSGSQSETQYF
CDR3 DNA: TGTGCCACCGGTATGACTAGCGGGAGCCAAAGTGAGACCCAGTACTTC

V gene: TRBV6-2/TRBV6-3
J gene: TRBJ1-1
clone size: NA
D gene: TRBD1
CDR3 protein: CASSSRLGGGNTEAFF
CDR3 DNA: TGTGCCAGCAGTTCACGTTTAGGGGGCGGAAACACTGAAGCTTTCTTT

V gene: TRBV7-2
J gene: TRBJ1-2
clone size: NA
D gene: NA
CDR3 protein: CASSLGRVYGYTF
CDR3 DNA: TGTGCCAGCAGCTTAGGAAGAGTTTATGGCTACACCTTC